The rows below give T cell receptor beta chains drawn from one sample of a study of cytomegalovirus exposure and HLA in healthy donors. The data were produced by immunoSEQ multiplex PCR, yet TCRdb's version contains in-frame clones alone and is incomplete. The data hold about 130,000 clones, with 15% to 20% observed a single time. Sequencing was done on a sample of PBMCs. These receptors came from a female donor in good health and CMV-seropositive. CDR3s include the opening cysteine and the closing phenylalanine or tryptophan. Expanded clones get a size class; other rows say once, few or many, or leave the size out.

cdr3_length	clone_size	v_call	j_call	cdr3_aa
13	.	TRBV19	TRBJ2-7	CASSIGVPYEQYF
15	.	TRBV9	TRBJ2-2	CASSSGQGWTGELFF
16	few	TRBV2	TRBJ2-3	CASSEWRAGAPDTQYF
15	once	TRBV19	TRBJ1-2	CASSIGQGRYYGYTF
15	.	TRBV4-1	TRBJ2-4	CASSPQRDRGNIQYF
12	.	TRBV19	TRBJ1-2	CASTAQGYGYTF
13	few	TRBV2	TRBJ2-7	CASSDRGPYEQYF
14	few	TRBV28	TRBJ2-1	CASSLAGGPNEQFF
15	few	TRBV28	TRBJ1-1	CASSSPGGKVTEAFF
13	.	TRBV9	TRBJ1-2	CASSVEVGNGYTF
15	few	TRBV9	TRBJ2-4	CASTSSGSPGDIQYF
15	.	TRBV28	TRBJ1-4	CASIPGDRVPEKLFF
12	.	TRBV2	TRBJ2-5	CASGLAQETQYF
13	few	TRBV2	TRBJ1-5	CASSVGANQPQHF
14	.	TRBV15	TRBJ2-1	CATSRRGDSDEQFF
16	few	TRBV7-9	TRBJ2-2	CASSLGTAGRTGELFF
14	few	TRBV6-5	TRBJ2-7	CASSYQQGGGEQYF
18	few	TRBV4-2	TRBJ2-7	CASSQDDGLAGELYEQYF
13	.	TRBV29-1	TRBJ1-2	CSVTGQGAWGYTF
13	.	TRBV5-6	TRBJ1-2	CASSFPQNYGYTF
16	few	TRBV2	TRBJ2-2	CASSETSGRAPGELFF
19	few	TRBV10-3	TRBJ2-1	CAISESRGTGGANRLEQFF
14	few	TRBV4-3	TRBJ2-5	CASSQAGLQETQYF
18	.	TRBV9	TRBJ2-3	CASSTGGPAAGARDTQYF
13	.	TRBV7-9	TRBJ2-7	CASSIGQGHEQYF
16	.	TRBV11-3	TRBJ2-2	CASSSLTGTGTGELFF
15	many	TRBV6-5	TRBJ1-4	CASSYHLNPKEKLFF
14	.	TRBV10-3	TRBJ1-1	CAISTGGSNTEAFF
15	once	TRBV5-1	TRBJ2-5	CASSLQGGYQETQYF
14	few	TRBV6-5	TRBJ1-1	CASRWGLTPTEAFF
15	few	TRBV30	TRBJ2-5	CAWTQGQKPQETQYF
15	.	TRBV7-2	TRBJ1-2	CASSLEMRGGRGYTF
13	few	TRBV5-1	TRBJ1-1	CASSIGQGREAFF
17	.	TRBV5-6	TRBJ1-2	CASSLSLGGAGVYGYTF